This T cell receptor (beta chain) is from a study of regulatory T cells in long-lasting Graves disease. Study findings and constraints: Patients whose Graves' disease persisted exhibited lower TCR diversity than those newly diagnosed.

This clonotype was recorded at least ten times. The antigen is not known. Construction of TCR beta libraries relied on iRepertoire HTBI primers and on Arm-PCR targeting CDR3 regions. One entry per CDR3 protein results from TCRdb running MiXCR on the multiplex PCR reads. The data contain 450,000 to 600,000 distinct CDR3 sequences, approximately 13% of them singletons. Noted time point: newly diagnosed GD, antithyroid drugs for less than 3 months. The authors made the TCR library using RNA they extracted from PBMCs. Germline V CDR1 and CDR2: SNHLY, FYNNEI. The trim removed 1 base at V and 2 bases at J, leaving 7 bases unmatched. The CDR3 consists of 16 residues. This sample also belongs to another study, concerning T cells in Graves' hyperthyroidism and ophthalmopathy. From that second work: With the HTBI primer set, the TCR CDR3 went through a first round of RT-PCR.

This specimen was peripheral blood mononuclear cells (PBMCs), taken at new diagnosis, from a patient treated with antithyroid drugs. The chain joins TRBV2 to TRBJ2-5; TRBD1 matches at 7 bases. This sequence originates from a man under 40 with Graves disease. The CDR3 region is CASSEDGDSLQETQYF. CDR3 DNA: TGTGCCAGCAGTGAAGATGGGGACAGCCTACAAGAGACCCAGTACTTC.